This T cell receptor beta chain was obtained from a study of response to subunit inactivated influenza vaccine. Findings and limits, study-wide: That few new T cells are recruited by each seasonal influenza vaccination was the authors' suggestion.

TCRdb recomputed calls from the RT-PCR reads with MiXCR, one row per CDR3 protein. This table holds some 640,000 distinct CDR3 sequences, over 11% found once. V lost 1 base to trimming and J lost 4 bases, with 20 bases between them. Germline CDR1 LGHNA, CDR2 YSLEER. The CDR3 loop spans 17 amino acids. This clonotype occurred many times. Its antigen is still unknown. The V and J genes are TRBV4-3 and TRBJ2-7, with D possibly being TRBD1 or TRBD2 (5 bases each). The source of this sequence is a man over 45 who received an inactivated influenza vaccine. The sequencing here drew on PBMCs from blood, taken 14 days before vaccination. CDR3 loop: CASSQAFRTGTPYEQYF. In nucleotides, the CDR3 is TGCGCCAGCAGCCAAGCCTTCAGAACCGGGACCCCGTACGAGCAGTACTTC.